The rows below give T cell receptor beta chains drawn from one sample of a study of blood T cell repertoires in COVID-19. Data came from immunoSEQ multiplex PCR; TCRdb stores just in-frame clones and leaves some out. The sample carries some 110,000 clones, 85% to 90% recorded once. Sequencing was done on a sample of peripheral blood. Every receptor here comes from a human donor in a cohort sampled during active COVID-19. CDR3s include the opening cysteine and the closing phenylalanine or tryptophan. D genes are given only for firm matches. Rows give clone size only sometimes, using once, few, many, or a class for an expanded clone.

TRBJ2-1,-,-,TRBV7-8,TGTGCCAGTACCGACTCCCTTTCCTTAGAGGAGCAGTTCTTC,CASTDSLSLEEQFF
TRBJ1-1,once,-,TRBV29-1,TGCAGCGCGCTACGGGGAGAAGCTTTCTTT,CSALRGEAFF
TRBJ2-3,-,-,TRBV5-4,TGTGCCAGCAGCTTGGGTGCTAGCTGGTCCACAGATACGCAGTATTTT,CASSLGASWSTDTQYF
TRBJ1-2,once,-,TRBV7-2,TGTGCCAGCAGCCAGCCGACAGCCCTCTATGGCTACACCTTC,CASSQPTALYGYTF
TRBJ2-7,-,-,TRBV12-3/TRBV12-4,TGTGCCAGCAGCTCAGGGACCTACGAGCAGTACTTC,CASSSGTYEQYF
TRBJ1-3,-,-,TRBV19,TGTGCCAGTAGTAAGTCCTACAGGCCGCCGCTCTCTGGAAACACCATATATTTT,CASSKSYRPPLSGNTIYF
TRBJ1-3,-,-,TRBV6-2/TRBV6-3,TGTGCCAGCAGTTGGGACAACTCTGGAAACACCATATATTTT,CASSWDNSGNTIYF
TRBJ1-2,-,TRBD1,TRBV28,TGTGCCAGCGCAGGGGGCAGCAAGAACTATGGCTACACCTTC,CASAGGSKNYGYTF
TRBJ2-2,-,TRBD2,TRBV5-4,TGTGCCAGCAGCCCTCCGAGCGGGGGGCGGAACACCGGGGAGCTGTTTTTT,CASSPPSGGRNTGELFF
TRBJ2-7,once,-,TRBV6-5,TGTGCCAGCAGTTACTCTCCGACTAGTTCCTACGAGCAGTACTTC,CASSYSPTSSYEQYF
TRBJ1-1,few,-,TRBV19,TGTGCCAGTAGGGCAGGGGTAGGAACTGAAGCTTTCTTT,CASRAGVGTEAFF
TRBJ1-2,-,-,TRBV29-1,TGCAGCGTTGTCATTAGGGGAGGGTACGGCTACACCTTC,CSVVIRGGYGYTF
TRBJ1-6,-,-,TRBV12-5,TGTGCTAGTGGAATACAGGCTACACCTAATTCACCCCTCCACTTT,CASGIQATPNSPLHF
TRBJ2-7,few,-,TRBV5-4,TGTGCCAGCAGAGACTCGGACAGCACCTACGAGCAGTACTTC,CASRDSDSTYEQYF
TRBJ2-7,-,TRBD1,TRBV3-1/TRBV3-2,TGTGCCAGCAGCCAACTTTTCGGGACAGGGTCCTACGAGCAGTACTTC,CASSQLFGTGSYEQYF
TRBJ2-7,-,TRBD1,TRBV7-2,TGTGCCAGCAGCTGGGACAGGGCTACCTACGAGCAGTACTTC,CASSWDRATYEQYF
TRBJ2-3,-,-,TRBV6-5,TGTGCCAGTAGACAGAGGCGCACAGATACGCAGTATTTT,CASRQRRTDTQYF
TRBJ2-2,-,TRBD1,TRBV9,TGTGCCAGCAGCCAGGGGGACACCGGGGAGCTGTTTTTT,CASSQGDTGELFF
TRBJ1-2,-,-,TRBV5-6,TGTGCCAGCAGCTTGTGGGGGACATTCTCGCAACATGGCTACACCTTC,CASSLWGTFSQHGYTF
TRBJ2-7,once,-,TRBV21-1,TGTGCCAGCAGCTCCCCGGGGGGTGGGAACGAGCAGTACTTC,CASSSPGGGNEQYF
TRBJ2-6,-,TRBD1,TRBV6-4,TGTGCCAGCAGTCCAGGGGGCAACACTGGGGCCAACGTCCTGACTTTC,CASSPGGNTGANVLTF
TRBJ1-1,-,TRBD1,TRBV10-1,TGCGCCAGCAGTGAGTCCGGTCAGGGGGCGGCTGAAGCTTTCTTT,CASSESGQGAAEAFF
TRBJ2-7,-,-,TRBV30,TGTGCCTGGGCGGCGGAAATCTACGAGCAGTACTTC,CAWAAEIYEQYF
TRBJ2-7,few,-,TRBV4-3,TGCGCCAGCAGCCAAGAATGGGGAGCCTCCTACGAGCAGTACTTC,CASSQEWGASYEQYF
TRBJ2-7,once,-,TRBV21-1,TGTGCCAGCAGCAAAGGCGGGAGTTCCTACGAGCAGTACTTC,CASSKGGSSYEQYF
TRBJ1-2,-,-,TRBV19,TGTGCCAGTAGTAGATCTTATCTCATCGGTGGCTACACCTTC,CASSRSYLIGGYTF
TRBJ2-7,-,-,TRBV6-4,TGTGCCAGCCCTTACACGGACAGCTACGAGCAGTACTTC,CASPYTDSYEQYF
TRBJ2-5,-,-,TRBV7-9,TGTGCCAGCAGCTTCCTCGTATCCGAGACCCAGTACTTC,CASSFLVSETQYF
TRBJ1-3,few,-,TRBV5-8,TGTGCCAGCAGCTTCCGGGTGGTTGCTGGAAACACCATATATTTT,CASSFRVVAGNTIYF
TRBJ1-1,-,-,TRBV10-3,TGTGCCATCAGTGAGTTGGCACCCGACATGGTGAACACTGAAGCTTTCTTT,CAISELAPDMVNTEAFF
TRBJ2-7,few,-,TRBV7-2,TGTGCCAGCAGCTTACAGGGGCGAGACTACGAGCAGTACTTC,CASSLQGRDYEQYF
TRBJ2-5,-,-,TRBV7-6,TGTGCCAGCAGCTTGAGCTCCTTGGAGACCCAGTACTTC,CASSLSSLETQYF
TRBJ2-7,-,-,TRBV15,TGTGCCACCAGCTGGGGGAGGGGGGGCTCCTACGAGCAGTACTTC,CATSWGRGGSYEQYF
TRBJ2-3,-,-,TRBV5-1,TGCGCCAGCAGCTTGGCGGGTAGCGGAGATACGCAGTATTTT,CASSLAGSGDTQYF
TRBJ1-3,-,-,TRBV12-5,TGTGCTAGTGGTTTGGTACTGAGGTCCGACTCTGGAAACACCATATATTTT,CASGLVLRSDSGNTIYF
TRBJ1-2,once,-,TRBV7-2,TGTGCCAGCAGCTTAGGTTGGGCGGGTGGCTACACCTTC,CASSLGWAGGYTF
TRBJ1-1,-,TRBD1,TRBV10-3,TGTGCCATCAGTCCGGGACAGAGTAACACTGAAGCTTTCTTT,CAISPGQSNTEAFF
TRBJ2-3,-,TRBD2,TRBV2,TGTGCCAGCAGTTGGCGGGAGGGGAGGACAGATACGCAGTATTTT,CASSWREGRTDTQYF
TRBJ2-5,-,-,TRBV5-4,TGTGCCAGCAGTTTCAACCCCGGGCCCGCGGTGGGCGGAGGAGAGACCCAGTACTTC,CASSFNPGPAVGGGETQYF
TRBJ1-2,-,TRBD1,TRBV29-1,TGCAGCGTTACCGGGACAGCCATCTATGGCTACACCTTC,CSVTGTAIYGYTF